This T cell receptor beta chain was identified in a study of blood T cell repertoires in COVID-19. Study-wide context: From the United States, Italy and Spain came samples of acute and convalescent COVID-19. T cells, B-cell-depleted T cells, or PBMCs supplied cDNA or gDNA.

Trimming cost V 6 bases and J 6 bases; bases outside gene matches: 14. The CDR3 covers 16 residues. Germline V gene lookup returns CDR1 SNHLY and CDR2 FYNNEI. TCRdb keeps only in-frame clones here, not all; method: immunoSEQ multiplex PCR. The sample records 250,000 to 350,000 clones, approximately 90% being singletons. The V call is TRBV2, the J call TRBJ2-1, with TRBD2 matching 7 bases. The material sequenced was peripheral blood. The clonotype was recovered from a young man with acute or convalescent COVID-19. The CDR3 region is CASSPRWAGAVNEQFF. The CDR3 DNA reads TGTGCCAGCAGCCCCCGTTGGGCGGGAGCCGTCAATGAGCAGTTCTTC.